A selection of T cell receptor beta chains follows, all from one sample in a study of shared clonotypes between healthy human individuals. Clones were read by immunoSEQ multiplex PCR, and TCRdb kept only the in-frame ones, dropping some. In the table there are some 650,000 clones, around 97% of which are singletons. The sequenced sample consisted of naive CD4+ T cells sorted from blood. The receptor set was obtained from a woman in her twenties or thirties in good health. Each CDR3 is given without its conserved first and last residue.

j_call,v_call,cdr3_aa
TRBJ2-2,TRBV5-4,ASSPQRNTGELF
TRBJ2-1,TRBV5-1,ASRGETSYNEQF
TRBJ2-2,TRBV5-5,ASDGARQGATGELF
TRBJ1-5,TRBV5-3,ASSWRYRNQPQH
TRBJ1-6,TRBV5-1,ASSSQDRNNSPLH
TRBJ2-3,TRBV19,ASRGLADTQY
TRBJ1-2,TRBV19,ASSIPRRGNYGYT
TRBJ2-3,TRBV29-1,SVGGSFTDTQY
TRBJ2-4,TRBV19,ASRNLDSLVGKNIQY
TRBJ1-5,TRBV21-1,ASPPQH
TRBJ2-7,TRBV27,ASSLSRLANEQY
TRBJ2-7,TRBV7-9,ASSFTGENEQY
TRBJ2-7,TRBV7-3,ASSLGLAESYEQY
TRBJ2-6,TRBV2,ASSYWQNSGANVLT
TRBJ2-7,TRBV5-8,ASSLSPYEQY
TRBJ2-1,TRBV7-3,ASSQGAGWSYNEQF
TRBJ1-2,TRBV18,ASSRGTHGYT
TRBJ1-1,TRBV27,ASSFLGQGEAF
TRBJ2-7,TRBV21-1,ASAPGQGHHEQY
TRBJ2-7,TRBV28,ASSPTRRLYEQY
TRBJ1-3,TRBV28,ASSLWTGGFGNTIY
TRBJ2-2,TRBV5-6,ASSFGLATDWTGELF